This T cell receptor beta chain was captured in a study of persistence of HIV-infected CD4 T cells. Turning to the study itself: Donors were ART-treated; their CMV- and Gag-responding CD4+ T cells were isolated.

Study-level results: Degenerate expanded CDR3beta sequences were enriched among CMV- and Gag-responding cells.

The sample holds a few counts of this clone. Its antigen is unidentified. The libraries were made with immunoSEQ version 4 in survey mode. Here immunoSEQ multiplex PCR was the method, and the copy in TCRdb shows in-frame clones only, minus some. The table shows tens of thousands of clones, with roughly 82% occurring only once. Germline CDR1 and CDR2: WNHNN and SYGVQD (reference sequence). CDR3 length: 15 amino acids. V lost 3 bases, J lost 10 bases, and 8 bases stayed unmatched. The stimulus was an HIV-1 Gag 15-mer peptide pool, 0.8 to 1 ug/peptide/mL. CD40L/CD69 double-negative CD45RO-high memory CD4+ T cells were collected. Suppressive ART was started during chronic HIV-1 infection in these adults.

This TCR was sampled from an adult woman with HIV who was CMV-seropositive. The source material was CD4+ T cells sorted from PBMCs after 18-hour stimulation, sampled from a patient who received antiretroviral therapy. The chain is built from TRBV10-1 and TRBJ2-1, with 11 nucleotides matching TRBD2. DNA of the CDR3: TGCGCCAGCAGTGAATTCACTAGCGGGAGACAAGAGCAGTTCTTC. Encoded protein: CASSEFTSGRQEQFF.